One sample yielded the 21 T cell receptor beta chains listed below, sequenced in a study of T cells after yellow fever vaccination. TCRdb itself ran the 5' RACE reads through MiXCR, one entry per CDR3 protein. This sample yields roughly 79,000 distinct CDR3 sequences, of which around 7.9% are seen a single time; roughly 30% belongs to the top ten. This sample comprised CD8+ T cells sorted from PBMCs, obtained about 10 days after the first yellow fever vaccination. Receptors originate from a man between 18 and 29 years old who received the YFV17D yellow fever vaccine.

A few counts support this clonotype. The CDR3, as DNA: TGTGCCAGCAGCCAATCGGGGTACTCATCCTACGAGCAGTACTTC. It encodes CASSQSGYSSYEQYF. The V and J genes are TRBV27 and TRBJ2-7; a weak D match, TRBD2 (5 bases). Germline loops: CDR1 MNHEY, CDR2 SMNVEV (reference sequence). V gave up 6 bases and J gave up 1 base, with 16 bases separating them. The CDR3 length is 15 residues.

CDR3 DNA sequence: TGTGCCAGCAGCCAAGATCGGGGGGCCAAGACAGATACGCAGTATTTT. Its translation is CASSQDRGAKTDTQYF. The V and J genes are TRBV3-1 and TRBJ2-3; TRBD2 is a possible D gene (7 bases). The CDR3 is 16 amino acids. Looked up from germline, CDR1 is LGHDT and CDR2 is YNNKEL (reference sequence). The V end was cut by 0 bases, the J end by 3 bases, with 13 bases between.

J is TRBJ2-5 and V is TRBV28; 11 bases are shared with TRBD1. This CDR3 is built from 16 residues. The junction had 5 bases not matched to a gene; V was cut back by 3 bases and J by 2 bases. Germline values: CDR1 MDHEN, CDR2 SYDVKM. The CDR3 nucleotides are TGTGCCAGCAGTTTGGGACAGGGGGTCGGGCAAGAGACCCAGTACTTC. Translated, it gives CASSLGQGVGQETQYF. Full variable domain (missing parts from reference TRBV28 and TRBJ2-5): DVKVTQSSRYLVKRTGEKVFLECVQDMDHENMFWYRQDPGLGLRLIYFSYDVKMKEKGDIPEGYSVSREKKERFSLILESASTNQTSMYLCASSLGQGVGQETQYFGPGTRLLVL.

This clonotype occurred many times. The V gene is TRBV5-1, the J gene TRBJ2-3; maybe TRBD2 (6 bases). Trimming removed 1 base at V and 8 bases at J, with 23 bases between. Germline V gene lookup returns CDR1 SGHRS and CDR2 YFSETQ. The CDR3 spans 17 residues. The CDR3 loop reads CASSLWVPRNGGVTQYF. The CDR3 nucleotides are TGCGCCAGCAGCTTGTGGGTTCCCCGGAACGGCGGGGTTACGCAGTATTTT.

This clonotype was counted at least ten times. The J gene is TRBJ2-7, the V gene TRBV7-2; D gene uncertain. Trimming stripped 1 base from V and 6 bases from J, with 10 bases between. The CDR3 length is 13 residues. Germline V lookup: CDR1 SGHTA, CDR2 FQGNSA. CDR3 loop: CASSLVRAGEQYV. In nucleotides, the CDR3 is TGTGCCAGCAGCTTAGTACGGGCAGGCGAGCAGTACGTC.

This clonotype has at least ten counts. This chain joins TRBV7-8 and TRBJ2-2; possibly TRBD1 for D (6 bases). Germline CDR1 and CDR2: SGHVS and FQNEAQ. The V end was cut by 5 bases, the J end by 4 bases, with 11 bases between. This CDR3 is 14 amino acids long. CDR3 protein: CASSIQGVTGELFF. CDR3 in DNA: TGTGCCAGCAGCATACAGGGCGTCACCGGGGAGCTGTTTTTT.

This clonotype was observed a few times. This chain joins TRBV7-8 and TRBJ1-1, with no clear D. Trimming left V 4 bases short and J 1 base short, with 10 bases between. Per germline, CDR1 SGHVS and CDR2 FQNEAQ. There are 14 residues in the CDR3. CDR3 in amino acids: CASSYGGQNTEAFF. Written as DNA, the CDR3 is TGTGCCAGCAGCTACGGAGGCCAGAACACTGAAGCTTTCTTT. The complete variable domain, with remaining parts taken from reference TRBV7-8 and TRBJ1-1, reads GAGVSQSPRYKVAKRGQDVALRCDPISGHVSLFWYQQALGQGPEFLTYFQNEAQLDKSGLPSDRFFAERPEGSVSTLKIQRTQQEDSAVYLCASSYGGQNTEAFFGQGTRLTVV.

The table lists this clonotype with a few counts. The CDR3 nucleotides are TGTGCCAGCAGCTTGGTGTCGGACAGGGGAGGGAACGAGCAGTACTTC. Its protein product is CASSLVSDRGGNEQYF. The chain couples TRBV5-4 to TRBJ2-7; 9 nucleotides line up with TRBD1. This CDR3 has 16 amino acids. V lost 0 bases, J lost 5 bases, and 9 bases stayed unmatched. Germline V CDR1 and CDR2: SGHNT, YYREEE (reference sequence). Using reference TRBV5-4 and TRBJ2-7 for the parts outside the CDR3, the full variable domain is ETGVTQSPTHLIKTRGQQVTLRCSSQSGHNTVSWYQQALGQGPQFIFQYYREEENGRGNFPPRFSGLQFPNYSSELNVNALELDDSALYLCASSLVSDRGGNEQYFGPGTRLTVT.

The rearrangement uses TRBV7-9 and TRBJ1-2, with D uncertain. CDR1 and CDR2 from the germline V gene are SEHNR and FQNEAQ (reference sequence). The CDR3 totals 12 residues. The V and J ends lost 5 bases and 4 bases respectively, with 8 bases between them. This CDR3 is CASSPQAYGYTF. The CDR3 DNA reads as TGTGCCAGCAGCCCCCAGGCCTATGGCTACACCTTC. Together with reference TRBV7-9 and TRBJ1-2, the CDR3 gives the full variable domain: DTGVSQNPRHKITKRGQNVTFRCDPISEHNRLYWYRQTLGQGPEFLTYFQNEAQLEKSRLLSDRFSAERPKGSFSTLEIQRTEQGDSAMYLCASSPQAYGYTFGSGTRLTVV.

This clonotype was seen repeatedly, ten times or more. The chain carries TRBV20-1 and TRBJ2-1; D is perhaps TRBD1 or TRBD2 (5 bases each). Germline V gene data show CDR1 as DFQATT and CDR2 as SNEGSKA (reference sequence). CDR3 size: 12 residues. V was trimmed by 7 bases and J by 7 bases, leaving 14 bases between them. In nucleotides, the CDR3 is TGCAGTGGGTGGGGCTCGGGGAATGAGCAGTTCTTC. Translating it yields CSGWGSGNEQFF.

This clonotype has at least ten counts. CDR3 nucleotide sequence: TGTGCCAGCAGCTTAGGAGGGACGGGGTCCTACGAGCAGTACTTC. Its protein is CASSLGGTGSYEQYF. V gene TRBV7-2 combines with J gene TRBJ2-7; perhaps D is TRBD1 or TRBD2 (5 bases each). CDR1 is SGHTA, CDR2 FQGNSA, per germline. The CDR3 length is 15 residues. The V gene lost 1 base and the J gene lost 1 base, with 11 bases spanning the gap.

This clonotype has ten or more counts. This rearrangement joins TRBV7-6 to TRBJ2-7; TRBD1 matches at 7 bases. CDR3 size: 14 residues. Unmatched junction bases numbered 4, after V lost 5 bases and J lost 0 bases. Germline-derived CDR1 and CDR2 are SGHVS and FNYEAQ. The CDR3: CASSAGTVSYEQYV. CDR3 DNA: TGTGCCAGCAGCGCCGGGACAGTCTCCTACGAGCAGTACGTC.

The rearrangement joins TRBV27 to TRBJ2-2; 8 bases match TRBD2. The CDR3 covers 15 residues. V was pared by 6 bases and J by 4 bases, with 7 bases of the junction left unmatched. Germline V gives CDR1 MNHEY, CDR2 SMNVEV (reference sequence). CDR3 region: CASRQAGALTGELFF. Here the CDR3 DNA reads TGTGCCAGCAGGCAAGCGGGGGCCCTCACCGGGGAGCTGTTTTTT.

This clonotype was counted many times. V gene TRBV10-3 combines with J gene TRBJ1-1; 11 positions agree with TRBD1. Germline-derived CDR1 and CDR2 are ENHRY and SYGVKD. V lost 6 bases to trimming and J lost 5 bases; unmatched junction nucleotides: 8. The length of the CDR3 is 15 residues. The CDR3 DNA sequence: TGTGCCATCAGATGGGACAGGGGGTTGGAAACTGAAGCTTTCTTT. It is translated as CAIRWDRGLETEAFF.

This clonotype occurred a few times. The rearrangement links TRBV7-8 to TRBJ1-6; perhaps TRBD1 as D (6 bases). The CDR3 spans 16 residues. Trimming removed 4 bases from V and 8 bases from J, with 18 bases in between. Per the germline V gene, CDR1 is SGHVS and CDR2 is FQNEAQ. CDR3 sequence reads: CASSWAPRGADSPLHF. The CDR3 bases are TGTGCCAGCAGCTGGGCCCCACGGGGGGCAGATTCACCCCTCCACTTT.

V usage is TRBV14 and J usage is TRBJ1-4; D is unclear. The germline CDR1 and CDR2 sequences are SGHDN and FVKESK. Trimming shortened V by 1 base and J by 5 bases, and 8 bases separated the two germline ends. This CDR3 spans 14 amino acids. As DNA, the CDR3 is TGTGCCAGCAGCCAAGGGATCTGGAATGAAAAACTGTTTTTT. Its translation: CASSQGIWNEKLFF.

V is TRBV6-6 and J is TRBJ1-2; no firm D call. This CDR3 has 11 amino acids. Germline V gene lookup returns CDR1 MNHNY and CDR2 SVGAGI (reference sequence). Trimming took 4 bases from V and 5 from J, leaving 5 bases between them. CDR3 protein: CASSFDYGYTF. CDR3 coding DNA: TGTGCCAGCAGTTTTGATTATGGCTACACCTTC.

This clonotype was picked up many times. V usage is TRBV4-1 and J usage is TRBJ2-1; D gene ambiguous. Germline assignment: CDR1 MGHRA and CDR2 YSYEKL. V shed 2 bases and J shed 5 bases, with 10 bases lying between them. The CDR3 spans 14 residues. DNA for the CDR3: TGCGCCAGCAGCCAATTTCGGTTCGACAATGAGCAGTTCTTC. Translated: CASSQFRFDNEQFF.

This clonotype was seen at least ten times. V gene TRBV4-3 combines with J gene TRBJ2-2; no clear D. The CDR3 contains 16 residues. Trimming took 0 bases from V and 1 from J, leaving 9 bases between them. Looked up from germline, CDR1 is LGHNA and CDR2 is YSLEER. The CDR3 DNA follows: TGCGCCAGCAGCCAAGATAGGAGCGAGAACACCGGGGAGCTGTTTTTT. Its translation: CASSQDRSENTGELFF.

This clonotype was detected ten times or more. The CDR3 reads CASSPPYGVAGVSSYEQYV. CDR3 coding DNA: TGTGCCAGCAGTCCCCCGTACGGTGTAGCGGGGGTCTCCTCCTACGAGCAGTACGTC. The chain recombines TRBV28 with TRBJ2-7, with 9 bases fitting TRBD2. The V and J ends lost 5 bases and 0 bases, in that order; junction bases with no gene match: 17. The CDR3 contains 19 residues. The germline CDR1 and CDR2 sequences are MDHEN and SYDVKM.

Only one count was recorded for this clonotype. The chain carries TRBV28 and TRBJ2-7; the D gene is possibly TRBD2 (6 bases). This CDR3 contains 13 residues. Germline lookup yields CDR1 MDHEN and CDR2 SYDVKM. With 7 bases removed from V and 1 base from J, the gap between germline ends came to 11 bases. The CDR3: CASKASGSYEQYV. The CDR3 coding sequence is TGTGCCAGCAAAGCAAGCGGGTCCTACGAGCAGTACGTC.